Listed below are T cell receptor beta chains from one sample, sequenced in a study of T cell repertoires in cytomegalovirus infection. TCRdb called the reads again in MiXCR, with one record for every CDR3 protein. The sample yields 200,000 to 250,000 distinct CDR3 sequences, about 20% seen once. What was sequenced was CD8+ T cells from PBMCs. Every receptor here comes from a human donor in good health (CMV status not recorded). Some clones in this sample may be carry-over from other donors' samples. CDR3s include the opening cysteine and the closing phenylalanine or tryptophan. Fields, in order: J gene, V gene, CDR3 protein.

j_gene: TRBJ1-2; v_gene: TRBV12-3/TRBV12-4; CDR3aa: CASSPIGGPYGYTF
j_gene: TRBJ1-2; v_gene: TRBV28; CDR3aa: CASSLGGFGYTF
j_gene: TRBJ2-1; v_gene: TRBV5-3; CDR3aa: CASFGTANEQFF
j_gene: TRBJ2-2; v_gene: TRBV12-3/TRBV12-4; CDR3aa: CASSVRDLELFF
j_gene: TRBJ1-1; v_gene: TRBV5-5; CDR3aa: CASSPDPGMNTEAFF
j_gene: TRBJ2-3; v_gene: TRBV2; CDR3aa: CASSSNHPSGGADTQYF
j_gene: TRBJ2-3; v_gene: TRBV28; CDR3aa: CASSLSTMALTDTQYF
j_gene: TRBJ2-2; v_gene: TRBV28; CDR3aa: CASSFLPDTGELFF
j_gene: TRBJ1-1; v_gene: TRBV19; CDR3aa: CASSIATRMNTEAFF
j_gene: TRBJ2-1; v_gene: TRBV29-1; CDR3aa: CSVLRRSNEQFF
j_gene: TRBJ1-1; v_gene: TRBV28; CDR3aa: CASSALDRTEAFF
j_gene: TRBJ1-6; v_gene: TRBV9; CDR3aa: CASSVDGQGWNSPLHF
j_gene: TRBJ2-2; v_gene: TRBV4-1; CDR3aa: CASSQLGTAGELFF
j_gene: TRBJ1-1; v_gene: TRBV6-5; CDR3aa: CASSYSGTGRTEAFF
j_gene: TRBJ2-5; v_gene: TRBV5-1; CDR3aa: CASSITAGLETQYF
j_gene: TRBJ1-2; v_gene: TRBV7-2; CDR3aa: CASSLGQRDGYTF
j_gene: TRBJ2-5; v_gene: TRBV7-4; CDR3aa: CASSIPTGDTQETQYF
j_gene: TRBJ1-1; v_gene: TRBV29-1; CDR3aa: CSVEVWGDNTEAFF
j_gene: TRBJ2-1; v_gene: TRBV12-3/TRBV12-4; CDR3aa: CASSTRPGTSGGLNF
j_gene: TRBJ2-3; v_gene: TRBV7-2; CDR3aa: CASSLDEGYTQYF